What follows are 21 T cell receptor beta chains derived from one specimen sequenced in a study of blood T cells in healthy people across ages. Alongside a J-beta primer mix, a sample-barcoded 5' primer served in a second PCR lasting roughly 6 to 12 cycles. TCRdb re-analysed the 5' RACE reads in MiXCR, keeping a single row per CDR3 protein. The table has about a million distinct CDR3 sequences, around two fifths seen once; the top ten hold under 15%. Sequenced: blood. The source is a young man in good health.

The V gene is TRBV27, the J gene TRBJ2-2; D remains ambiguous. V lost 8 bases to trimming and J lost 1 base, with 8 bases between them. The CDR3 is 13 residues long. The germline V gene encodes CDR1 MNHEY and CDR2 SMNVEV (reference sequence). As DNA, the CDR3 is TGTGCCAGCGAAAACGGGAACACCGGGGAGCTGTTTTTT. The encoded protein is CASENGNTGELFF.

This clonotype has only a few counts. The gene calls are TRBV12-3 or TRBV12-4 and TRBJ2-1; no clear D gene. Trimming removed 6 bases from V and 9 bases from J, with 12 bases in between. This CDR3 has 12 residues. The CDR3 DNA reads as TGTGCCAGCAGGCCCTGGCGTGGTGAGCAGTTCTTC. Translated, it gives CASRPWRGEQFF.

The rearrangement uses TRBV20-1 and TRBJ1-6; D is unclear. Germline CDR1 reads DFQATT; CDR2 reads SNEGSKA (reference sequence). V dropped 6 bases and J dropped 0 bases, with 6 bases sitting between them. The length of the CDR3 is 13 residues. CDR3 sequence: CSAPYSYNSPLHF. The CDR3 DNA reads as TGCAGTGCGCCATACTCCTATAATTCACCCCTCCACTTT.

The chain combines TRBV3-1 with TRBJ2-7; D perhaps matches TRBD1 (5 bases). Per germline, CDR1 LGHDT and CDR2 YNNKEL (reference sequence). Trimming shortened V by 0 bases and J by 10 bases, and 10 bases separated the two germline ends. This CDR3 is 12 amino acids long. The CDR3 here is CASSQDRGHQYF. In nucleotides, the CDR3 is TGTGCCAGCAGCCAAGATCGCGGACATCAGTACTTC.

V gene TRBV12-3 or TRBV12-4 combines with J gene TRBJ2-5; D could derive from TRBD1 or TRBD2 (6 bases each). The ends were cut back, 4 bases at V and 7 bases at J, with 16 bases in the middle. The CDR3 totals 14 residues. Here the CDR3 reads CASSYKLGGGTQYF. CDR3 nucleotide sequence: TGTGCCAGCAGTTACAAACTAGGAGGGGGGACCCAGTACTTC.

The rearrangement links TRBV7-2 to TRBJ1-2, with unresolved D. Trimming shortened V by 1 base and J by 0 bases, and 9 bases separated the two germline ends. Germline CDR1 reads SGHTA; CDR2 reads FQGNSA. The CDR3 extends over 15 amino acids. CDR3 DNA sequence: TGTGCCAGCAGCTTAGATTCCGGGTCTAACTATGGCTACACCTTC. Its translation: CASSLDSGSNYGYTF.

Concerning this clonotype: Its ends do not fully match the called genes, so a read error is possible. The rearrangement links TRBV27 to TRBJ1-2, with D unclear. The CDR3 length is 13 residues. Germline V lookup: CDR1 MNHEY, CDR2 SMNVEV (reference sequence). CDR3 in amino acids: CASSVSGVGGYTF. The CDR3 coding sequence is TGTGCCAGCAGTGTATCCGGGGTAGGTGGCTACACCTTC.

This clonotype was detected a few times. This sequence joins TRBV10-3 and TRBJ2-3; D remains unclear. V was clipped by 2 bases and J by 0 bases, with 9 bases between them. The CDR3 spans 15 residues. Per the germline V gene, CDR1 is ENHRY and CDR2 is SYGVKD. CDR3 in DNA: TGTGCCATCAGTGAGCCGGCGATTAGCACAGATACGCAGTATTTT. Its translation: CAISEPAISTDTQYF.

This clonotype showed up just a few times. The rearrangement links TRBV27 to TRBJ2-5, with 8 bases aligning to TRBD1. V shed 0 bases, J shed 6 bases, and the junction held 6 bases outside the gene matches. CDR1 and CDR2 from the germline V gene are MNHEY and SMNVEV (reference sequence). The CDR3 runs to 15 residues. The chain's CDR3 is CASSLSGTGRKTQYF. In DNA, the CDR3 is TGTGCCAGCAGTTTATCGGGGACAGGTCGAAAGACCCAGTACTTC.

In its sample, this clonotype was seen a few times. V gene TRBV6-6 combines with J gene TRBJ2-7; the D call may be TRBD1 or TRBD2 (5 bases each). Germline V CDR1 and CDR2: MNHNY, SVGAGI (reference sequence). V was cut by 2 bases and J by 7 bases, with 12 bases left in between. This CDR3 is 13 amino acids long. The CDR3 protein is CASSYAADNEQYF. CDR3 coding DNA: TGTGCCAGCAGTTACGCAGCGGACAATGAGCAGTACTTC.

This clonotype was observed a few times. This chain joins TRBV11-2 and TRBJ2-3, with 10 bases matching TRBD2. Germline V gene lookup returns CDR1 SGHAT and CDR2 FQNNGV. The junction had 9 bases not matched to a gene; V was cut back by 1 base and J by 8 bases. This CDR3 has 16 residues. CDR3 amino acids: CASSLASSGGSGTQYF. DNA for the CDR3: TGTGCCAGCAGCTTAGCGAGTAGCGGGGGGAGCGGTACGCAGTATTTT.

V gene TRBV4-3 combines with J gene TRBJ2-3; D call uncertain. V lost 3 bases to trimming and J lost 4 bases, with 23 bases between them. The germline gives CDR1 LGHNA, CDR2 YSLEER. This CDR3 region has 18 residues. CDR3 sequence reads: CASSHRTQTIQRPDTQYF. CDR3 DNA sequence: TGCGCCAGCAGCCACAGAACCCAAACAATTCAACGGCCAGATACGCAGTATTTT.

This clonotype showed up just a few times. V usage is TRBV10-3 and J usage is TRBJ2-2; D call uncertain. This CDR3 comprises 17 residues. The V end lost 7 bases, the J end lost 3 bases, and 21 bases lay between the germline ends. From germline, CDR1 is ENHRY and CDR2 SYGVKD. CDR3 loop: CAINLHPAAPDTGELFF. The CDR3 bases are TGTGCCATCAATCTCCACCCCGCGGCGCCAGACACCGGGGAGCTGTTTTTT.

This clonotype was seen a handful of times. This chain connects TRBV11-2 to TRBJ2-3; a possible D gene is TRBD1 (6 bases). The CDR3 covers 17 residues. Germline V gene data show CDR1 as SGHAT and CDR2 as FQNNGV. With 3 bases removed from V and 1 base from J, the gap between germline ends came to 17 bases. The CDR3 loop reads CASSFRTALGRTDTQYF. The CDR3 DNA follows: TGTGCCAGCAGCTTTCGGACAGCCCTTGGGCGCACAGATACGCAGTATTTT.

This clonotype was found a few times. The chain combines TRBV13 with TRBJ2-1; D tentatively fits TRBD1 or TRBD2 (5 bases each). The CDR3 has 12 amino acids. Germline V CDR1 and CDR2: PRHDT, FYEKMQ (reference sequence). Trimming cost V 3 bases and J 11 bases, with 11 bases left between them. The CDR3 sequence: CASSLGRNQQFF. The CDR3 bases are TGTGCCAGCAGCTTGGGACGGAACCAGCAGTTCTTC. Drawing the rest from reference TRBV13 and TRBJ2-1, the complete variable domain is AAGVIQSPRHLIKEKRETATLKCYPIPRHDTVYWYQQGPGQDPQFLISFYEKMQSDKGSIPDRFSAQQFSDYHSELNMSSLELGDSALYFCASSLGRNQQFFGPGTRLTVL.

The chain has TRBV2 and TRBJ2-7; 8 bases are shared with TRBD2. CDR1 and CDR2 (germline): SNHLY, FYNNEI. The CDR3 consists of 11 residues. The V segment lost 4 bases and the J segment 9 bases; nucleotides outside the gene matches: 2. The CDR3 region is CASSGGRRQYF. The CDR3 bases are TGTGCCAGCAGTGGCGGGAGGAGGCAGTACTTC.

Only a few counts were recorded for this clonotype. This rearrangement joins TRBV4-3 to TRBJ2-2; 7 positions match TRBD1. The CDR3 consists of 16 residues. Trimming removed 0 bases from V and 9 bases from J; junction bases left unmatched: 10. Germline CDR1 is LGHNA and CDR2 is YSLEER. CDR3 bases: TGCGCCAGCAGCCAAGATCGAGGGACAGTAGGAAGGGAGCTGTTTTTT. Its protein is CASSQDRGTVGRELFF.

The sample holds a few counts of this clonotype. The chain combines TRBV12-5 with TRBJ2-4; D perhaps matches TRBD1 (6 bases). The DNA matches TRBJ2-7 better at its end, which makes the J call doubtful. Germline-derived CDR1 and CDR2 are LGHNT and FRNRAP. This CDR3 is 12 amino acids long. This chain's CDR3 is CASGRQGNEQYF. The CDR3 DNA reads TGTGCTAGTGGTCGCCAGGGGAACGAGCAGTACTTC.

This clonotype was counted between two and nine times. The chain joins TRBV20-1 to TRBJ1-5, with D tentatively TRBD1 (5 bases). CDR3 size: 17 residues. Per germline, CDR1 DFQATT and CDR2 SNEGSKA (reference sequence). Trimming cost V 0 bases and J 5 bases, with 20 bases left between them. The CDR3 loop reads CSARDTGSTGWYQPQHF. Here the CDR3 DNA reads TGCAGTGCTAGAGATACAGGTTCAACGGGATGGTATCAGCCCCAGCATTTT.

This clonotype appeared many times. The chain employs TRBV29-1 and TRBJ2-3; 10 nucleotides match TRBD2. V lost 4 bases, J lost 5 bases, and 3 bases stayed unmatched. This CDR3 spans 13 amino acids. Germline V gene sequence: CDR1 SQVTM, CDR2 ANQGSEA. CDR3: CSVVAGGGDTQYF. CDR3 in DNA: TGCAGCGTTGTAGCGGGGGGAGGAGATACGCAGTATTTT.

The chain links TRBV29-1 to TRBJ2-3; 8 bases match TRBD2. From germline, CDR1 is SQVTM and CDR2 ANQGSEA. Trimming at V came to 7 bases and at J to 4 bases, leaving 4 bases not matched to a gene. The CDR3 loop spans 12 amino acids. Here the CDR3 DNA reads TGCAGCGGGGGACTAGGAGCAGATACGCAGTATTTT. Protein product: CSGGLGADTQYF.